This entry is about one T cell receptor (beta chain). The entry originates in a study of blood T cell repertoires in COVID-19. Original methodology: Amplification with reference gene primers provided the estimates of nucleated cell counts. Libraries were prepared by immunoSEQ multiplex PCR; TCRdb keeps only in-frame clonotypes and omits some of them. D and trimming were read from the DNA, whereas the V and J calls and clone size are those reported in that table. The data contain about 180,000 clones, approximately 85% of them singletons. From germline, CDR1 is GTSNPN and CDR2 SVGIG (reference sequence). The CDR3 totals 15 residues. V was pared by 0 bases and J by 0 bases, with 10 bases between.

The clonotype comes from a human donor with active or convalescent COVID-19. The donor label of this sample is uncertain. Sequenced sample: peripheral blood. J is TRBJ2-3 and V is TRBV30, with D tentatively TRBD2 (6 bases). CDR3 residues: CAWSVGGTSTDTQYF. CDR3 nucleotide sequence: TGTGCCTGGAGTGTAGGCGGGACTAGCACAGATACGCAGTATTTT.